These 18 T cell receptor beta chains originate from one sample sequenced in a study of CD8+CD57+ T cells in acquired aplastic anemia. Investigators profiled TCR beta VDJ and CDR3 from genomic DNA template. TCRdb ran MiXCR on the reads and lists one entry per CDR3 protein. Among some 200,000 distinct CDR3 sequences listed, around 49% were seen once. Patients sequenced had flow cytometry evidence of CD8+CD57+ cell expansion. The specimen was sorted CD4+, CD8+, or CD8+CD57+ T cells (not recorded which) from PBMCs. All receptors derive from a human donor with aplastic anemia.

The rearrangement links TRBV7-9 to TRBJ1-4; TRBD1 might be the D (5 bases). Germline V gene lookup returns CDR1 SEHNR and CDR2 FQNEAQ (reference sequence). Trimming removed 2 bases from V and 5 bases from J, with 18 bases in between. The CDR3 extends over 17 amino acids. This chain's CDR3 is CASSLSAGLFLNEKLFF. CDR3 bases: TGTGCCAGCAGCTTATCGGCGGGGCTTTTTCTCAATGAAAAACTGTTTTTT. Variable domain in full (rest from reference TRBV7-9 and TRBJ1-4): DTGVSQNPRHKITKRGQNVTFRCDPISEHNRLYWYRQTLGQGPEFLTYFQNEAQLEKSRLLSDRFSAERPKGSFSTLEIQRTEQGDSAMYLCASSLSAGLFLNEKLFFGSGTQLSVL.

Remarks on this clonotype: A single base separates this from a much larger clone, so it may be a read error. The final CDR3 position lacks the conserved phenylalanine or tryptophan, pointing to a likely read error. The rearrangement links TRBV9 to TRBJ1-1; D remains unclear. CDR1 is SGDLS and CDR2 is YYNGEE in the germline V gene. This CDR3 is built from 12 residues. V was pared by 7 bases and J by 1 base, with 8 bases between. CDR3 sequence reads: CASSPQNTEAFS. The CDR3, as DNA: TGTGCCAGCTCACCCCAGAACACTGAAGCTTTCTCT.

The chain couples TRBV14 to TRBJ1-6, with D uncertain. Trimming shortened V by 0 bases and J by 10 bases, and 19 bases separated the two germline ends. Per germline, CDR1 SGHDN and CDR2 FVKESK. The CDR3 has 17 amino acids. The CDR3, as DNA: TGTGCCAGCAGCCAAGATCCTATGGGGAGGGTAGAATCACCCCTCCACTTT. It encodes CASSQDPMGRVESPLHF.

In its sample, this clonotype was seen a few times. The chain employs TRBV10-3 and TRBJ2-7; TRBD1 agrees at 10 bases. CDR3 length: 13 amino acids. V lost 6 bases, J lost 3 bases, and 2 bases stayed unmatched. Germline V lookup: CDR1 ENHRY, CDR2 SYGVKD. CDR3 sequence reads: CAISGTGVYEQYF. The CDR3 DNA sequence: TGTGCCATCAGCGGGACAGGGGTCTACGAGCAGTACTTC.

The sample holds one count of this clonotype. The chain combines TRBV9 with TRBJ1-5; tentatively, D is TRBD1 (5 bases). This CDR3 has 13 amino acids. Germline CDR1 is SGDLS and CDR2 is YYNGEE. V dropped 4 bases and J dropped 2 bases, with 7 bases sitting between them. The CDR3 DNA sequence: TGTGCCAGCAGCATGACAGGCAATCAGCCCCAGCATTTT. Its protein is CASSMTGNQPQHF.

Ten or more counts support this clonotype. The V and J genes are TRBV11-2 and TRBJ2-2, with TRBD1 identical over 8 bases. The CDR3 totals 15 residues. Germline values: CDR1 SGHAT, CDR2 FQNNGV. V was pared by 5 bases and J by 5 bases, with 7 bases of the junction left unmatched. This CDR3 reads CASSQQGAWTGELFF. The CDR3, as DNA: TGTGCCAGCAGCCAGCAGGGGGCTTGGACCGGGGAGCTGTTTTTT.

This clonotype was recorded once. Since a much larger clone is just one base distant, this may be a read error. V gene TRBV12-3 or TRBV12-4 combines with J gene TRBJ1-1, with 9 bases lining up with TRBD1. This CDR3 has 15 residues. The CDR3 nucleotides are TGTGCCAGCAGTATGCAAACAGGGGGCCAGACTGAAGCTCTCTTT. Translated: CASSMQTGGQTEALF.

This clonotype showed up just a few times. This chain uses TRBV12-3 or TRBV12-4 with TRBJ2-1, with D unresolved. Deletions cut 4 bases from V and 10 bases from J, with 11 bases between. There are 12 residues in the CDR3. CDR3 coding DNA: TGTGCCAGCAGTTACGAGTTCTGGGAGCAGTTCTTC. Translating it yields CASSYEFWEQFF.

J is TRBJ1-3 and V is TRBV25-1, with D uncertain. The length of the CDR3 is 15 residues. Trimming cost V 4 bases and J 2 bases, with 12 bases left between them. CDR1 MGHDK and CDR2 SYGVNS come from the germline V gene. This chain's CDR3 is CASSAGRNPGNTIYF. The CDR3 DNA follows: TGTGCCAGCAGTGCAGGCCGAAATCCTGGAAACACCATATATTTT.

This chain's CDR3 is CASSTTTGYGQETQYF. CDR3 DNA: TGCGCCAGCAGCACTACGACAGGGTATGGACAAGAGACCCAGTACTTC. The chain employs TRBV4-1 and TRBJ2-5; 7 bases map to TRBD1. Unmatched junction bases numbered 11, after V lost 5 bases and J lost 2 bases. Germline CDR1 and CDR2: MGHRA and YSYEKL. The length of the CDR3 is 16 residues.

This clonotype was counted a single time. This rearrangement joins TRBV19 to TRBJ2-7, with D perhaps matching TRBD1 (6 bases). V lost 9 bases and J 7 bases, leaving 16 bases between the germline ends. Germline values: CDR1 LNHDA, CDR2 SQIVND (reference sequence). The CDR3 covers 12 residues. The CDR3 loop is CASAVGAEEQYF. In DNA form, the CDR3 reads TGTGCCAGCGCGGTGGGGGCGGAAGAGCAGTACTTC.

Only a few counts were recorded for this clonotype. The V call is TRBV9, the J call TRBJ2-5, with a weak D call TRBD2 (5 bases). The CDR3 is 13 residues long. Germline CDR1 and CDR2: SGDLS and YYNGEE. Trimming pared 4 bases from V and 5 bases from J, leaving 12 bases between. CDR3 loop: CASSSRDLETQYF. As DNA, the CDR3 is TGTGCCAGCAGCTCCCGGGATCTGGAGACCCAGTACTTC.

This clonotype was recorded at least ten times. The CDR3 sequence is CASSRGGNPTDTQYF. Here the CDR3 DNA reads TGTGCCAGCAGCCGGGGGGGCAACCCCACAGATACGCAGTATTTT. The chain combines TRBV6-5 with TRBJ2-3; 8 bases map to TRBD2. The CDR3 has 15 amino acids. Germline CDR1 MNHEY, CDR2 SVGAGI. With 6 bases clipped from V and 2 bases from J, the junction kept 7 bases outside the gene matches.

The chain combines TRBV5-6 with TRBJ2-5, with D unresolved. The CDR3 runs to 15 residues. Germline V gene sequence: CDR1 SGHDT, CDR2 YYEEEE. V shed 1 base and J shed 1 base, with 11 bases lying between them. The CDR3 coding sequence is TGTGCCAGCAGCTTGTTTGGACCATTCCAAGAGACCCAGTACTTC. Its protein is CASSLFGPFQETQYF.

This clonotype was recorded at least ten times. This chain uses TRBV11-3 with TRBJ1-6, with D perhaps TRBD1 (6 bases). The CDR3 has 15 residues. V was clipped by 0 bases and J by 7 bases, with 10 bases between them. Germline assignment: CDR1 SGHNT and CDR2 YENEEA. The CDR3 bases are TGTGCCAGCAGCTTAGAAGGGACAAGCAATTCACCCCTCCACTTT. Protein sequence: CASSLEGTSNSPLHF.

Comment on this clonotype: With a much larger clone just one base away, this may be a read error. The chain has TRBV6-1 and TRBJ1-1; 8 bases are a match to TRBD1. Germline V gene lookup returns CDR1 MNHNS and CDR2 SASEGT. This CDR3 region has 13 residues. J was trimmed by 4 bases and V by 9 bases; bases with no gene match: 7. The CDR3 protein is CARGLDRATEAFF. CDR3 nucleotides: TGTGCCAGGGGATTGGACAGGGCCACTGAAGCTTTCTTT.

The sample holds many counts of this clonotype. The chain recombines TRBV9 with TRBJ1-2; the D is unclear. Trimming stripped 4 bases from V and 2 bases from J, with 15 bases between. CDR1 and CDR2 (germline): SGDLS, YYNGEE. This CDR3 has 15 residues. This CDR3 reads CASSPSPGENYGYTF. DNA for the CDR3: TGTGCCAGCAGCCCATCCCCCGGGGAAAACTATGGCTACACCTTC.

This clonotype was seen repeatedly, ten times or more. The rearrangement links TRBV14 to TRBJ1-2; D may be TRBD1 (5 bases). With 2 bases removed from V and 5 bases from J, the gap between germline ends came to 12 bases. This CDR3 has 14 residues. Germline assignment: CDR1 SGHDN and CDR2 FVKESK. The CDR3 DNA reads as TGTGCCAGCAGCCAAAGAGGGACGTCTTATGGCTACACCTTC. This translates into CASSQRGTSYGYTF. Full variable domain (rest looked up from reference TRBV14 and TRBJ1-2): EAGVTQFPSHSVIEKGQTVTLRCDPISGHDNLYWYRRVMGKEIKFLLHFVKESKQDESGMPNNRFLAERTGGTYSTLKVQPAELEDSGVYFCASSQRGTSYGYTFGSGTRLTVV.